This TCR beta chain was documented in a study of blood T cell repertoires in COVID-19. Trimming removed 3 bases from V and 6 bases from J, with 11 bases in between. The CDR3 has 13 residues. The germline gives CDR1 SGHAT, CDR2 FQNNGV. Profiling relied on immunoSEQ multiplex PCR, and the TCRdb table lists in-frame clones only, not all of them. The table lists about 360,000 clones, 81% of them singletons, with around 1.1% in the top ten. Sample: peripheral blood. V and J are TRBV11-2 and TRBJ1-1, with D possibly TRBD1 on 5 matching bases. This TCR derives from a human donor with acute or convalescent COVID-19. The donor label of this sample is uncertain. CDR3 amino acids: CASSLRTTPEAFF. CDR3 nucleotide sequence: TGTGCCAGCAGCTTGCGGACAACCCCTGAAGCTTTCTTT.